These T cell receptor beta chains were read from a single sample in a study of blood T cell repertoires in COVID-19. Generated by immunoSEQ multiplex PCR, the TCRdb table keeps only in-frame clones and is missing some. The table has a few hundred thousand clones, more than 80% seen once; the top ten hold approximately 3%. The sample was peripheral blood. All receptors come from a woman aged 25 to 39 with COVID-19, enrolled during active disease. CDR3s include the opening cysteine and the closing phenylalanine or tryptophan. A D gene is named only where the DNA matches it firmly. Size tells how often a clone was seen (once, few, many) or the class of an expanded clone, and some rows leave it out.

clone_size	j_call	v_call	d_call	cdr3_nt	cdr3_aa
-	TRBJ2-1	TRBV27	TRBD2	TGTGCCAGCAGTTTGGGACTAGCGGGCTACAATGAGCAGTTCTTC	CASSLGLAGYNEQFF
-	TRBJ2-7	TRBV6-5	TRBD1	TGTGCCAGCAGTTGGACAGGGTGGGCCTACGAGCAGTACTTC	CASSWTGWAYEQYF
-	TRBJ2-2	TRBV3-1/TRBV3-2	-	TGTGCCAGCAGCCTAGGAGGTAGCGGGGAGCTGTTTTTT	CASSLGGSGELFF
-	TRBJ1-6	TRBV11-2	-	TGTGCCAGCAGCTACAGCTACTATAATTCACCCCTCCACTTT	CASSYSYYNSPLHF
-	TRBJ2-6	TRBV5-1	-	TGCGCCAGCAGCGTTGCACTCTCTCCTGGGGCCAACGTCCTGACTTTC	CASSVALSPGANVLTF
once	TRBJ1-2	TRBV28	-	TGTGCCAGTGCGGGTCCTTATGGCTACACCTTC	CASAGPYGYTF
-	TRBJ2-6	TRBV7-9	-	TGTGCCAGCAGCTTAGGACAGGCCTCTGGGGCCAACGTCCTGACTTTC	CASSLGQASGANVLTF
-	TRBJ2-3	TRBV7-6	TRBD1	TGTGCCAGCAGCTTAAGCCGGGACAGGGAAGATACGCAGTATTTT	CASSLSRDREDTQYF
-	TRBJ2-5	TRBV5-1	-	TGCGCCAGCAGCCTAGGACAAGAGACCCAGTACTTC	CASSLGQETQYF
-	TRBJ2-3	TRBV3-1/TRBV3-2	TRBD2	TGTGCCTCCCACCCTAGCGGGGGAGAGGTAGATACGCAGTATTTT	CASHPSGGEVDTQYF
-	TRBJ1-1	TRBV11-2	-	TGTGCCAGCAGCTTAGCCCTGCGGGCTTTCTTT	CASSLALRAFF
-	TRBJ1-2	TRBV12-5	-	TGTGCTAGTGGTTTGGGACAGCAAAACTATGGCTACACCTTC	CASGLGQQNYGYTF
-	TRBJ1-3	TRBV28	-	TGTGCCAGCAGTTTCCCCCAAAACACCATATATTTT	CASSFPQNTIYF
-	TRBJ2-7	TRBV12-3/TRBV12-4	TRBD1	TGTGCCAGCAGTTTATCCCGGGACAGCAAGCAGTACTTC	CASSLSRDSKQYF
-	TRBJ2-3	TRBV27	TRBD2	TGTGCCAGCAGTGCTTATAGCGGGGGCTTAACAGATACGCAGTATTTT	CASSAYSGGLTDTQYF
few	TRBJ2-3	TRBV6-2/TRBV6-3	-	TGTGCCAGCAGTTACCGTGGGGGGTTCCGCAGCACAGATACGCAGTATTTT	CASSYRGGFRSTDTQYF
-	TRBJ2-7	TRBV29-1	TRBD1	TGCAGCGCACTGGACAGGGGTCACGAGCAGTACTTC	CSALDRGHEQYF
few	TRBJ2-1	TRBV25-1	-	TGTGCCAGCAGTGAATCAAGCCGGGTCAGGTTCTTC	CASSESSRVRFF
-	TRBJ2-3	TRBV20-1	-	TGCAGTGCTAGTCTGCTTTTTTATAGAGATACGCAGTATTTT	CSASLLFYRDTQYF
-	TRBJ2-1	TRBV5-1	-	TGCGCCAGCAGCTTAGAGGCAGGGTTGAGTGAGCAGTTCTTC	CASSLEAGLSEQFF
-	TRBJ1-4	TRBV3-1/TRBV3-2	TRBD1	TGTGCCAGCAGCCCAGGACAGGAGGTACATGAAAAACTGTTTTTT	CASSPGQEVHEKLFF
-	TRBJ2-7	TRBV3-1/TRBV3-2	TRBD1	TGTGCCAGCAGCCATAACAGGGGGGTAGAGCAGTACTTC	CASSHNRGVEQYF
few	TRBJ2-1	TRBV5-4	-	TGTGCCAGCAGCCTTGATCGGGGAACCTACAATGAGCAGTTCTTC	CASSLDRGTYNEQFF
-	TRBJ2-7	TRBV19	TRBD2	TGTGCCAGTAGGGCTAGCGGGGCTTCCTACGAGCAGTACTTC	CASRASGASYEQYF
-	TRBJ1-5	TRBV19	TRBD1	TGTGCCAGTACCCGGGACAGGGGGCATCAGCCCCAGCATTTT	CASTRDRGHQPQHF
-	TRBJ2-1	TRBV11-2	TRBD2	TGTGCCAGCAGCTTGACTAGCGGGGCTAGCTACAATGAGCAGTTCTTC	CASSLTSGASYNEQFF
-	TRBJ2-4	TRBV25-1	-	TGTGCCAGCATGGAGAGGGGGTTCAAAAACATTCAGTACTTC	CASMERGFKNIQYF
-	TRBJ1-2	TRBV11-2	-	TGTGCCAGCAGCTTCGGGACACCTAACTATGGCTACACCTTC	CASSFGTPNYGYTF
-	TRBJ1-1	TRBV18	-	TGTGCCAGCTCACCCGGACACATGAACACTGAAGCTTTCTTT	CASSPGHMNTEAFF
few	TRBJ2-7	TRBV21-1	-	TGTGCCAGCAGCAAATTATTGGGCGGGACAGGGATACCCTGCGAGCAGTACTTC	CASSKLLGGTGIPCEQYF
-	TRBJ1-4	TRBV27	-	TGTGCCAAGCGAATGGGTGAAAAACTGTTTTTT	CAKRMGEKLFF
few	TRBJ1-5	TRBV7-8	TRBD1	TGTGCCAGCAGCCCAGGGACAGTCAGCAATCAGCCCCAGCATTTT	CASSPGTVSNQPQHF
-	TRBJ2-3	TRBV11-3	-	TGTGCCAGCAGCCAGCTCCTCAGGGCGCAAATGACAGATACGCAGTATTTT	CASSQLLRAQMTDTQYF
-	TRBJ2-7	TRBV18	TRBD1	TGTGCCAGCTCCCTTCGGACAGGGGATCCCTACGAGCAGTACTTC	CASSLRTGDPYEQYF
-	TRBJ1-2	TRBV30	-	TGTGCCTGGAGCCCCATGGGAGCTAACTATGGCTACACCTTC	CAWSPMGANYGYTF
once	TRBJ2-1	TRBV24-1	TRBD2	TGTGCCACCGACTCCCCGGGACTAGCGGGAGGTGAGCAGTTCTTC	CATDSPGLAGGEQFF
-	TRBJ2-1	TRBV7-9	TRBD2	TGTGCCAGCAGCTTAGGGCTAGCGGGAGGGGTCGATGAGCAGTTCTTC	CASSLGLAGGVDEQFF
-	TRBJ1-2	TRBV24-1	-	TGTGCCACCAGCGAGAATTCGGACAGCGCTAAAGGCTACACCTTC	CATSENSDSAKGYTF
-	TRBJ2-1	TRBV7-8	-	TGTGCCAGCAGCTTAGACTACTCAGCTATAAATGAGCAGTTCTTC	CASSLDYSAINEQFF
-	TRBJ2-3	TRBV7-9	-	TGTGCCAGCGAAGCTGCGAGATATGACACAGATACGCAGTATTTT	CASEAARYDTDTQYF
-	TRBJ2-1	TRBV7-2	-	TGTGCCAGCAGCTCCCGCCAGATTTTTTACAATGAGCAGTTCTTC	CASSSRQIFYNEQFF
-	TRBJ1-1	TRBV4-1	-	TGCGCCAGCAGCCGAGGGTCAGGGGCAGGCACTGAAGCTTTCTTT	CASSRGSGAGTEAFF